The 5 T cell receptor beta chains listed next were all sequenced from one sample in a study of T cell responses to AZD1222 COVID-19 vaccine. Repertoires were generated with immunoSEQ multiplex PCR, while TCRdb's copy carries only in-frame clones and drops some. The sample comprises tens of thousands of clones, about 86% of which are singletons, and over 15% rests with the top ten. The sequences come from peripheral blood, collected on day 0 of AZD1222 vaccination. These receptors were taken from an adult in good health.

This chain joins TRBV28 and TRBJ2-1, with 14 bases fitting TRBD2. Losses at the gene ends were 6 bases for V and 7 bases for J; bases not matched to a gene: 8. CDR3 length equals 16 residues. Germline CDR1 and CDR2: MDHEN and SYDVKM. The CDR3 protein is CASRVTSGRAENEQFF. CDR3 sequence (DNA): TGTGCCAGCAGGGTGACTAGCGGGAGGGCTGAAAATGAGCAGTTCTTC.

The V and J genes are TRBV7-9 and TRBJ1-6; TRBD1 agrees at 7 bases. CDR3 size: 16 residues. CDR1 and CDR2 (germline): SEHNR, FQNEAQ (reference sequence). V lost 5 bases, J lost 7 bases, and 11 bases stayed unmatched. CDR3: CASSLGAGRGNSPLHF. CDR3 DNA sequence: TGTGCCAGCAGCCTCGGTGCGGGCAGGGGGAATTCACCCCTCCACTTT.

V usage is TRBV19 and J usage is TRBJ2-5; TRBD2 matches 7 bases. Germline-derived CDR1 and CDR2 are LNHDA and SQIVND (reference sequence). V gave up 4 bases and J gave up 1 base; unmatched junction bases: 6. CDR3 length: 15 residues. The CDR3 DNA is TGTGCCAGTAGTAACCTAGCGGAGACCCAAGAGACCCAGTACTTC. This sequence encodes CASSNLAETQETQYF.

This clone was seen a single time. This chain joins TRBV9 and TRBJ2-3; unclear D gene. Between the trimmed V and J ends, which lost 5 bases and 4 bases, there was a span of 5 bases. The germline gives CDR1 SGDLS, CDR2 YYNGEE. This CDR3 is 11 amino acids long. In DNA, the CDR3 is TGTGCCAGCAGTAGCTCAGATACGCAGTATTTT. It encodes CASSSSDTQYF.

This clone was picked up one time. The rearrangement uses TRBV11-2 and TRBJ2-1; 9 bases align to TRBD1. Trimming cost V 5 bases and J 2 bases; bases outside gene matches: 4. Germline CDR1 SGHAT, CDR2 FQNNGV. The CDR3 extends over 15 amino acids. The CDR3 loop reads CASSTTGGTYNEQFF. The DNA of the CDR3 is TGTGCCAGCAGCACTACAGGGGGCACCTACAATGAGCAGTTCTTC. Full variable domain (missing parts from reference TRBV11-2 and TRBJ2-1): EAGVAQSPRYKIIEKRQSVAFWCNPISGHATLYWYQQILGQGPKLLIQFQNNGVVDDSQLPKDRFSAERLKGVDSTLKIQPAKLEDSAVYLCASSTTGGTYNEQFFGPGTRLTVL.